This T cell receptor beta chain was found in a study of CD8+CD57+ T cells in acquired aplastic anemia. Study at large: DNA recovered from sorted CD4+ and CD8+ cells had a mean of about 3.5 ug.

Study-wide findings and caveats: Around 29 shared CD8+ CDR3s appeared highly expressed within patients' immunodominant clones.

Details on this clonotype: No antigen is known for it.

TCR beta VDJ combinations and CDR3 sequences were profiled from genomic DNA. TCRdb reanalysed the reads using MiXCR and keeps one entry per CDR3 protein. The sample lists 150,000 to 200,000 distinct CDR3 sequences; just under 65% were seen once. Sequenced input: sorted CD4+, CD8+, or CD8+CD57+ T cells (not recorded which) from PBMCs. The receptor comes from a human donor in good health.

DNA of the CDR3: TGTGCCAGCAGCTTAGACTCCGTTGAGCAGTACTTC. This codes for CASSLDSVEQYF. The chain couples TRBV7-9 to TRBJ2-7; D gene unclear. V was clipped by 1 base and J by 7 bases, with 8 bases between them. This CDR3 has 12 amino acids. Per germline, CDR1 SEHNR and CDR2 FQNEAQ (reference sequence). The whole variable domain, remainder taken from reference TRBV7-9 and TRBJ2-7, is DTGVSQNPRHKITKRGQNVTFRCDPISEHNRLYWYRQTLGQGPEFLTYFQNEAQLEKSRLLSDRFSAERPKGSFSTLEIQRTEQGDSAMYLCASSLDSVEQYFGPGTRLTVT.